The text below deals with one T cell receptor (beta chain). Its antigen is unidentified. This CDR3 has 16 amino acids. Germline lookup yields CDR1 MDHEN and CDR2 SYDVKM. Trimming cost V 3 bases and J 1 base; bases outside gene matches: 6. This sample was taken from a study of T cell responses to AZD1222 COVID-19 vaccine. Overall study findings and caveats: Recipients of two AZD1222 doses showed rising Spike-specific TCR breadth and depth.

The method was immunoSEQ multiplex PCR; TCRdb's version includes in-frame clones alone and lacks a portion of them. This sample has under 150,000 clones, with about 90% found just once. The material was peripheral blood, obtained 28 days after the second AZD1222 dose. The receptor's source is an adult who received the AZD1222 COVID-19 vaccine. The chain combines TRBV28 with TRBJ1-2; 9 bases match TRBD1. The CDR3 here is CASSFTGGTFNYGYTF. The DNA for the CDR3 is TGTGCCAGCAGTTTCACAGGGGGCACTTTTAACTATGGCTACACCTTC.